The following is a T cell receptor (beta chain) sequence with its context. This record comes from a study of T cells after yellow fever vaccination. TCRdb analysed the 5' RACE reads with MiXCR anew, one entry per CDR3 protein. The sample has around 530,000 distinct CDR3 sequences, around 17% seen once. The CDR3 is made up of 14 amino acids. Germline V gene data show CDR1 as DFQATT and CDR2 as SNEGSKA (reference sequence). Trimming at V came to 4 bases and at J to 2 bases, leaving 4 bases not matched to a gene. The sample here was PBMCs, taken 5 days after the first yellow fever vaccination. The rearrangement joins TRBV20-1 to TRBJ2-1; 8 positions match TRBD2. This TCR derives from a man between 18 and 29 years old who received the YFV17D yellow fever vaccine. The CDR3 sequence is CSAIEAGAYNEQFF. The DNA for the CDR3 is TGCAGTGCTATCGAAGCGGGGGCCTACAATGAGCAGTTCTTC.